This entry is about one T cell receptor beta chain. There is no known antigen for this receptor. A much larger clone sits a single nucleotide away, making a read error possible. The data belong to a study of Graves' ophthalmopathy and Graves' hyperthyroidism (dated by TCRdb to 2017 to 2018). About the full investigation: Hyperthyroidism was considered stable if no progression to ophthalmopathy occurred within 18 months of follow-up. TCR beta repertoire signatures were used to distinguish Graves' ophthalmopathy from Graves' hyperthyroidism and to predict progression to ophthalmopathy. In total, around 130 blood samples were TCR-sequenced: some 43 ophthalmopathy, some 75 hyperthyroidism and roughly 17 hyperthyroidism-to-ophthalmopathy patients. To explore V-J signatures that distinguish ophthalmopathy from hyperthyroidism, a discovery set of roughly 98 patients was enrolled, made up of some 41 with ophthalmopathy and 57 with stable hyperthyroidism. For independent validation, a separate cohort was made up of approximately 19 hyperthyroidism patients plus 17 patients who later progressed from hyperthyroidism to ophthalmopathy. In over five hyperthyroidism patients, T-cell repertoires of thyroid tissue and blood were compared. Once sampling was done, hyperthyroidism patients were given methimazole at a starting dose of 30 mg daily, while ophthalmopathy patients were given high-dose intravenous methylprednisolone. General findings and caveats noted by the study authors: Ophthalmopathy was separated from stable hyperthyroidism by the 13-signature model with about 90% sensitivity and just under 84% specificity in cross-validation and with 80%/75% in the test set. Most expanded thyroid clonotypes with a frequency above 0.001 also appeared in blood, which suggests that blood repertoires may reflect the immune response in the thyroid. No statistical method was used to set the sample size in advance, and the investigators knew which group each participant was assigned to. In validation, the model predicted ophthalmopathy progression with about 70% sensitivity and around 72% specificity; 12 predicted patients were CT-confirmed with GO in a median of approximately six months.

For repertoire sequencing, the TCR beta CDR3 regions were amplified from RNA transcripts. A first-round RT-PCR used HTBI primers with the Qiagen OneStep RT-PCR kit, followed by a second-round multiplex PCR, size selection and purification. The libraries underwent paired-end sequencing with 100 bp reads on an Illumina HiSeq2000. Under the source paper's analysis protocol: Reads were processed with SOAPnuke, discarding reads with adapters, uncalled bases, mean Phred below 15, or no exact constant-primer or identifier match. High-quality paired reads were merged with COPE v1.2.5. Clonotypes were defined as unique nucleotide sequences and were aligned to IMGT TRB V, D and J references using MiTCR v1.1. Only V-J combinations with frequency above 0.0001 were analysed, covering over 99% of repertoires. For each V-J combination, a TCR clonal expansion and chaos score was defined as the ratio of F50 clonal expansion to chaos observed in the TCRdist matrix. Welch's t-statistics and random forest were used to reduce features to about 13 V-J combinations, which were fed into a naive Bayes classifier. Thyroid-blood repertoire similarity was quantified with the Morisita-Horn index. TCRdb's own reprocessing of the public reads used fastp at Q25 and MiXCR and kept productive beta chains. Entries that share a CDR3 protein sequence are merged under the most common genes and DNA. TCRdb assigned the V and J calls; the authors' analysis was not used. This sample gives roughly 1.1 million distinct CDR3 sequences in total; about two fifths of them show up just once. The ten largest clones represent over 8.5% of the sample.

From the cysteine through the phenylalanine, the CDR3 covers 14 amino acids. The sequence is cut down to CDR3 DNA, 42 bases in frame from base 1. Taken from the germline V gene (reference sequence), the CDR1 and CDR2 loops are LNHDA and SQIVND. Hyperthyroidism patients were newly diagnosed, were aged 18 to 65 years, and had a disease duration under 2 months. Patients with other autoimmune diseases, uncontrolled infections, pregnancy or lactation were excluded. Clinical symptoms, serum thyroxine, TRAb, thyroid ultrasound and orbital computed tomography were used for diagnosis. Total RNA was extracted using Trizol reagent, and RNA quality was checked on an Agilent 2100 Bioanalyzer.

This sequence was found in an adult man with Graves' hyperthyroidism. This chain is built from TRBV19 and TRBJ2-5, with the identity of the D gene unclear. Source material: peripheral blood or thyroid tissue (not recorded which). In nucleotide form, the sequence is TGTGCCAGTAGTATCGGAGTGGCGAGAGAGGCCCAGTACTTC. It codes for CASSIGVAREAQYF. The full variable domain, with segments outside the CDR3 supplied by the reference TRBV19 and TRBJ2-5 proteins, appears as DGGITQSPKYLFRKEGQNVTLSCEQNLNHDAMYWYRQDPGQGLRLIYYSQIVNDFQKGDIAEGYSVSREKKESFPLTVTSAQKNPTAFYLCASSIGVAREAQYFGPGTRLLVL.